This TCR beta chain comes out of a study of blood T cells in healthy people across ages. Primed by a sample-barcoded 5' primer and a J-beta primer mix, a second PCR proceeded for about 7 to 11 cycles. Via MiXCR, TCRdb re-called the 5' RACE reads, giving one row per CDR3 protein. The sample has 1.5 million to 2 million distinct CDR3 sequences; about two fifths are singletons. This clonotype showed up many times. The clonotype comes from a human donor in good health. The specimen sequenced was blood.

CDR3 loop: CASSLAAGQETQYF. CDR3 DNA sequence: TGTGCCAGCAGCTTGGCGGCAGGTCAAGAGACCCAGTACTTC. The rearrangement joins TRBV7-9 to TRBJ2-5; D is undetermined. CDR1 SEHNR and CDR2 FQNEAQ come from the germline V gene (reference sequence). The CDR3 loop spans 14 amino acids. The ends were cut back, 3 bases at V and 2 bases at J, with 10 bases in the middle.